What follows are 32 T cell receptor beta chains derived from one specimen sequenced in a study of CD8 T cells in Susac syndrome. Random-hexamer reverse transcription was applied to roughly 0.5 to 1 ug RNA. From the immunoSEQ multiplex PCR reads, TCRdb called clonotypes with MiXCR, one entry per CDR3 protein. The data contain some 130,000 distinct CDR3 sequences, approximately 95% of them singletons. Sequencing input: CD8+ T cells from PBMCs. The receptors come from a human donor with Susac syndrome.

This rearrangement joins TRBV5-1 to TRBJ1-2, with D possibly matching TRBD1 (6 bases). V lost 2 bases, J lost 1 base, and 9 bases lay in between. The germline CDR1 and CDR2 sequences are SGHRS and YFSETQ. This CDR3 comprises 14 residues. CDR3 bases: TGCGCCAGCAGCTTCCTACAGGGTAACTATGGCTACACCTTC. It translates to CASSFLQGNYGYTF.

The V gene is TRBV6-5, the J gene TRBJ2-7; D might be TRBD1 (7 bases). Trimming pared 2 bases from V and 4 bases from J, leaving 15 bases between. The length of the CDR3 is 15 residues. The germline gives CDR1 MNHEY, CDR2 SVGAGI. The CDR3, as DNA: TGTGCCAGCAGTTACGAGCCCAGGGGGGTATACGAGCAGTACTTC. Its protein is CASSYEPRGVYEQYF.

The chain is built from TRBV28 and TRBJ1-2, with TRBD1 as a possible D gene (6 bases). CDR3 size: 14 residues. Trimming stripped 4 bases from V and 1 base from J, with 10 bases between. Germline V CDR1 and CDR2: MDHEN, SYDVKM. This CDR3 reads CASSYRGGNYGYTF. In DNA, the CDR3 is TGTGCCAGCAGTTATAGGGGGGGTAACTATGGCTACACCTTC.

CDR3 coding DNA: TGTGCCAGCAGTGAATATCTGGGTTACGAGCAGTACTTC. Protein sequence: CASSEYLGYEQYF. The V and J genes are TRBV25-1 and TRBJ2-7; no definite D call. The V end lost 0 bases, the J end lost 4 bases, and 7 bases lay between the germline ends. This CDR3 contains 13 residues. Germline V gene sequence: CDR1 MGHDK, CDR2 SYGVNS.

CDR3 in amino acids: CAILREFEAAEAFF. In DNA form, the CDR3 reads TGTGCCATCCTGAGGGAGTTTGAGGCGGCTGAAGCTTTCTTT. The V call is TRBV10-3, the J call TRBJ1-1; no firm D call. Germline values: CDR1 ENHRY, CDR2 SYGVKD. V lost 8 bases and J lost 6, with 19 bases in between. The CDR3 has 14 residues.

This clonotype was seen only once. V and J are TRBV7-9 and TRBJ2-7; D unresolved. CDR3 length: 14 amino acids. The ends were cut back, 3 bases at V and 2 bases at J, with 11 bases in the middle. Germline-derived CDR1 and CDR2 are SEHNR and FQNEAQ (reference sequence). The CDR3 is CASSLSEKPYEQYF. The CDR3 nucleotides read TGTGCCAGCAGCTTGAGCGAGAAGCCCTACGAGCAGTACTTC.

The gene calls are TRBV7-9 and TRBJ1-1; 7 bases match TRBD1. Unmatched junction bases numbered 9, after V lost 8 bases and J lost 3 bases. The CDR3 runs to 14 residues. The germline CDR1 and CDR2 sequences are SEHNR and FQNEAQ (reference sequence). The CDR3 protein is CASSKYRGDTEAFF. As DNA, the CDR3 is TGTGCCAGCTCGAAATACAGGGGTGACACTGAAGCTTTCTTT.

V and J are TRBV24-1 and TRBJ2-2; TRBD1 matches at 10 bases. Looked up from germline, CDR1 is KGHDR and CDR2 is SFDVKD. With 4 bases clipped from V and 4 bases from J, the junction kept 5 bases outside the gene matches. The length of the CDR3 is 16 residues. The CDR3 region has the DNA TGTGCCACCAGTGACCCGGGACAGGGGACCACCGGGGAGCTGTTTTTT. Encoded protein: CATSDPGQGTTGELFF.

The chain employs TRBV27 and TRBJ2-7; TRBD2 matches 9 bases. The germline V gene has CDR1 MNHEY and CDR2 SMNVEV (reference sequence). Trimming took 10 bases from V and 2 from J; bases not matched to a gene: 9. This CDR3 comprises 14 residues. The DNA of the CDR3 is TGTGCCACCATGGTGGCGGGAGGGGCCTACGAGCAGTACTTC. This gives the protein CATMVAGGAYEQYF.

The rearrangement links TRBV12-3 or TRBV12-4 to TRBJ2-7, with D perhaps matching TRBD1 (5 bases). The CDR3 has 14 residues. V lost 5 bases and J 3 bases, leaving 14 bases between the germline ends. The CDR3 coding sequence is TGTGCCAGCAGTCCTCCGGACAACCGCTACGAGCAGTACTTC. It codes for CASSPPDNRYEQYF.

The chain joins TRBV25-1 to TRBJ2-3, with a tentative D call TRBD1 (5 bases). Per germline, CDR1 MGHDK and CDR2 SYGVNS. CDR3 length equals 17 residues. V lost 2 bases to trimming and J lost 2 bases, with 17 bases between them. CDR3 residues: CASSEMGPTSNTDTQYF. DNA for the CDR3: TGTGCCAGCAGTGAAATGGGGCCGACGAGTAACACAGATACGCAGTATTTT.

V and J are TRBV27 and TRBJ2-1; 9 bases map to TRBD2. CDR3 length: 16 amino acids. Trimming cost V 6 bases and J 6 bases; bases outside gene matches: 12. Germline V gene lookup returns CDR1 MNHEY and CDR2 SMNVEV (reference sequence). The CDR3 reads CASRLSGSGLFNEQFF. The DNA of the CDR3 is TGTGCCAGCAGGCTTAGCGGGAGCGGGCTCTTCAATGAGCAGTTCTTC.

This clonotype was seen once. V is TRBV20-1 and J is TRBJ2-2, with TRBD2 matching 10 bases. Trimming at V came to 6 bases and at J to 7 bases, leaving 2 bases not matched to a gene. CDR1 and CDR2 (germline): DFQATT, SNEGSKA (reference sequence). The CDR3 contains 12 residues. The CDR3, as DNA: TGCAGTGCCCGGACTAGCGGCGGGGAGCTGTTTTTT. Translated, it gives CSARTSGGELFF.

The chain has TRBV9 and TRBJ2-1; the match to TRBD2 covers 11 bases. The CDR3 spans 16 residues. The trim removed 3 bases at V and 4 bases at J, leaving 6 bases unmatched. Germline values: CDR1 SGDLS, CDR2 YYNGEE. CDR3 coding DNA: TGTGCCAGCAGCGGTGGACTAGCGGGTGTGTACAATGAGCAGTTCTTC. Its translation: CASSGGLAGVYNEQFF.

The rearrangement uses TRBV28 and TRBJ2-3, with D perhaps matching TRBD1 (6 bases). Trimming stripped 3 bases from V and 4 bases from J, with 14 bases between. CDR1 MDHEN and CDR2 SYDVKM come from the germline V gene. This CDR3 spans 15 amino acids. CDR3 nucleotide sequence: TGTGCCAGCAGTTTTCCTTCAGGGGCGCCAGATACGCAGTATTTT. This translates into CASSFPSGAPDTQYF.

The chain carries TRBV27 and TRBJ2-1; TRBD2 agrees at 11 bases. From germline, CDR1 is MNHEY and CDR2 SMNVEV (reference sequence). The CDR3 length is 15 residues. V shed 3 bases, J shed 3 bases, and the junction held 1 base outside the gene matches. The CDR3 DNA reads TGTGCCAGCAGTTTGGGACTAGCGGACTACAATGAGCAGTTCTTC. It specifies CASSLGLADYNEQFF.

The chain has TRBV4-1 and TRBJ2-1; 9 bases are a match to TRBD1. The CDR3 sequence is 15 residues long. Germline assignment: CDR1 MGHRA and CDR2 YSYEKL. Unmatched junction bases numbered 6, after V lost 0 bases and J lost 9 bases. The CDR3 protein is CASSQEQGASSEQFF. CDR3 DNA: TGCGCCAGCAGCCAAGAACAGGGGGCTTCTAGTGAGCAGTTCTTC.

V usage is TRBV12-3 or TRBV12-4 and J usage is TRBJ1-5; the D is unclear. V lost 5 bases, J lost 5 bases, and 7 bases lay in between. CDR3 length: 12 residues. For the CDR3, the DNA is TGTGCCAGCAGTGAGACCCATCAGCCCCAGCATTTT. It encodes CASSETHQPQHF.

The rearrangement links TRBV11-2 to TRBJ2-7; D is possibly TRBD1 (6 bases). CDR1 is SGHAT and CDR2 is FQNNGV in the germline V gene. The CDR3 spans 15 residues. The ends were cut back, 0 bases at V and 1 base at J, with 10 bases in the middle. For the CDR3, the DNA is TGTGCCAGCAGCTTAGAGCCCGGGACATCCTACGAGCAGTACTTC. This sequence encodes CASSLEPGTSYEQYF.

The gene calls are TRBV4-1 and TRBJ2-5, with a possible D match to TRBD2 (5 bases). The CDR3 runs to 13 residues. Per the germline V gene, CDR1 is MGHRA and CDR2 is YSYEKL. Trimming shortened V by 4 bases and J by 5 bases, and 11 bases separated the two germline ends. The CDR3 coding sequence is TGCGCCAGCAGCCGAGACCGAGGGGAGACCCAGTACTTC. Amino acid sequence: CASSRDRGETQYF.

The V gene is TRBV30, the J gene TRBJ2-7; D unclear. The CDR3 has 13 residues. CDR1 and CDR2 (germline): GTSNPN, SVGIG (reference sequence). Trimming left V 1 base short and J 1 base short, with 8 bases between. In DNA, the CDR3 is TGTGCCTGGAGTGGAGACGAATCCTACGAGCAGTACTTC. The encoded protein is CAWSGDESYEQYF.

This chain uses TRBV18 with TRBJ2-4; D unclear. V lost 3 bases, J lost 0 bases, and 18 bases lay in between. The CDR3 consists of 18 residues. Germline V gene sequence: CDR1 KGHSH, CDR2 LQKENI. As DNA, the CDR3 is TGTGCCAGCTCACCCCACGACCGCCGTAGTCTAGCCAAAAACATTCAGTACTTC. This sequence encodes CASSPHDRRSLAKNIQYF. Looking up the rest from reference TRBV18 and TRBJ2-4 gives the full variable domain: NAGVMQNPRHLVRRRGQEARLRCSPMKGHSHVYWYRQLPEEGLKFMVYLQKENIIDESGMPKERFSAEFPKEGPSILRIQQVVRGDSAAYFCASSPHDRRSLAKNIQYFGAGTRLSVL.

The chain employs TRBV10-3 and TRBJ1-1; D is unclear. The CDR3 runs 12 residues. The V gene lost 6 bases and the J gene lost 0 bases, with 5 bases spanning the gap. Germline lookup yields CDR1 ENHRY and CDR2 SYGVKD. This CDR3 is CAIREMNTEAFF. The CDR3 nucleotides read TGTGCCATCAGAGAAATGAACACTGAAGCTTTCTTT.

The chain recombines TRBV6-1 with TRBJ2-1; 7 bases align to TRBD2. Germline V lookup: CDR1 MNHNS, CDR2 SASEGT. The CDR3 spans 16 residues. With 6 bases clipped from V and 4 bases from J, the junction kept 12 bases outside the gene matches. The CDR3: CASRPVTSVLYNEQFF. In nucleotides, the CDR3 is TGTGCCAGCAGGCCCGTTACTAGCGTTCTTTACAATGAGCAGTTCTTC.

The chain links TRBV7-3 to TRBJ2-1; D gene uncertain. V was pared by 1 base and J by 7 bases, with 8 bases between. The CDR3 runs 13 residues. Germline CDR1 is SGHTA and CDR2 is FQGTGA. CDR3 protein: CASSLIFGNEQFF. The CDR3 bases are TGTGCCAGCAGCTTAATCTTCGGGAATGAGCAGTTCTTC. Looking up the rest from reference TRBV7-3 and TRBJ2-1 gives the full variable domain: GAGVSQTPSNKVTEKGKYVELRCDPISGHTALYWYRQSLGQGPEFLIYFQGTGAADDSGLPNDRFFAVRPEGSVSTLKIQRTERGDSAVYLCASSLIFGNEQFFGPGTRLTVL.

For this clonotype: The junction and the germline gene differ at one end; a read error may be behind it. The chain links TRBV7-7 to TRBJ1-1; 7 nucleotides match TRBD1. The CDR3 length is 13 residues. CDR1 is SSHAT and CDR2 is FNYEAQ in the germline V gene (reference sequence). DNA of the CDR3: TGTGCTAGCAGCATGACAGGGATAGCTGAAGCTTTCTTT. It encodes CASSMTGIAEAFF.

Turning to this clonotype: A junction end diverges from the germline sequence, so it may reflect a read error. V usage is TRBV7-7 and J usage is TRBJ2-5; TRBD2 is a possible D gene (6 bases). CDR1 and CDR2 (germline): SSHAT, FNYEAQ (reference sequence). The CDR3 contains 18 residues. The CDR3 DNA reads as TGTGCTAGCAGCCCGCCGGCCGGGCAATCTGGGGGGACAGAGACCCAGTACTTC. The encoded protein is CASSPPAGQSGGTETQYF.

This sequence joins TRBV2 and TRBJ2-5, with TRBD2 as a possible D gene (6 bases). CDR1 and CDR2 (germline): SNHLY, FYNNEI. V was pared by 7 bases and J by 1 base, with 16 bases between. CDR3 size: 15 residues. CDR3 amino acids: CASTHPQAGQETQYF. The CDR3 nucleotides are TGTGCCAGCACCCATCCCCAAGCGGGCCAAGAGACCCAGTACTTC.

CDR3 sequence reads: CASGPLYEQYF. CDR3 DNA sequence: TGTGCCAGCGGCCCCTTGTACGAGCAGTACTTC. The chain combines TRBV27 with TRBJ2-7; D is unresolved. The germline V gene encodes CDR1 MNHEY and CDR2 SMNVEV (reference sequence). The V gene lost 8 bases and the J gene lost 4 bases, with 9 bases spanning the gap. CDR3 length: 11 amino acids.

The chain carries TRBV20-1 and TRBJ2-1; 10 nucleotides agree with TRBD2. The length of the CDR3 is 16 residues. The V and J ends lost 3 bases and 5 bases, in that order; junction bases with no gene match: 10. Germline V CDR1 and CDR2: DFQATT, SNEGSKA (reference sequence). The CDR3 region is CSASRLAGDWDNEQFF. Written as DNA, the CDR3 is TGCAGTGCTAGCCGCCTAGCGGGAGATTGGGACAATGAGCAGTTCTTC.

V and J are TRBV5-1 and TRBJ2-1; D is unresolved. This CDR3 has 12 residues. Germline loops: CDR1 SGHRS, CDR2 YFSETQ. Trimming left V 3 bases short and J 9 bases short, with 10 bases between. CDR3 region: CASSYEQGEQFF. The CDR3 coding sequence is TGCGCCAGCAGCTACGAGCAAGGTGAGCAGTTCTTC. Combining the CDR3 with reference TRBV5-1 and TRBJ2-1 gives the whole variable domain KAGVTQTPRYLIKTRGQQVTLSCSPISGHRSVSWYQQTPGQGLQFLFEYFSETQRNKGNFPGRFSGRQFSNSRSEMNVSTLELGDSALYLCASSYEQGEQFFGPGTRLTVL.

The chain is built from TRBV9 and TRBJ2-1, with D maybe TRBD1 (5 bases). Germline loops: CDR1 SGDLS, CDR2 YYNGEE. Trimming took off 4 bases at V and 8 bases at J, with 19 bases between the two ends. This CDR3 has 15 residues. In nucleotides, the CDR3 is TGTGCCAGCAGCCCGCGGACACCCCACGGGCATGAGCAGTTCTTC. It translates to CASSPRTPHGHEQFF. The full variable domain, in which reference TRBV9 and TRBJ2-1 provide the parts outside the CDR3, is DSGVTQTPKHLITATGQRVTLRCSPRSGDLSVYWYQQSLDQGLQFLIQYYNGEERAKGNILERFSAQQFPDLHSELNLSSLELGDSALYFCASSPRTPHGHEQFFGPGTRLTVL.